This paragraph covers one T cell receptor beta chain sequence. What it recognizes is unknown. Exclusion of patients followed from uncontrolled infection, other autoimmune disease, pregnancy or lactation. This specimen comes from a study of T cells in Graves' hyperthyroidism and ophthalmopathy. The CDR3 sequence is 15 residues long. Germline V gene lookup returns CDR1 LNHDA and CDR2 SQIVND (reference sequence). V lost 6 bases to trimming and J lost 2 bases, with 16 bases between them. Broader study findings: Most clonotypes expanded in the thyroid (above 0.001) were also present in blood. In simple terms, a model built on 13 V-J features told ophthalmopathy apart from stable hyperthyroidism. Ophthalmopathy got predicted by the model a median 6.5 months before its onset.

Amplified TCR beta CDR3 regions derived from RNA transcripts. TCR CDR3 regions were first amplified by RT-PCR with HTBI primers. TCRdb re-called the multiplex PCR reads through MiXCR, storing one row per CDR3 protein. The repertoire holds approximately 590,000 distinct CDR3 sequences, with about 43% as singletons. The chain combines TRBV19 with TRBJ2-5; a possible D gene is TRBD2 (6 bases). The sequence derives from a woman aged 18-29 years with Graves' hyperthyroidism. Sequenced material: peripheral blood or thyroid tissue (not recorded which). The CDR3 protein is CASSSGLASQETQYF. The CDR3 DNA follows: TGTGCCAGTAGCTCGGGGCTAGCGTCTCAAGAGACCCAGTACTTC.